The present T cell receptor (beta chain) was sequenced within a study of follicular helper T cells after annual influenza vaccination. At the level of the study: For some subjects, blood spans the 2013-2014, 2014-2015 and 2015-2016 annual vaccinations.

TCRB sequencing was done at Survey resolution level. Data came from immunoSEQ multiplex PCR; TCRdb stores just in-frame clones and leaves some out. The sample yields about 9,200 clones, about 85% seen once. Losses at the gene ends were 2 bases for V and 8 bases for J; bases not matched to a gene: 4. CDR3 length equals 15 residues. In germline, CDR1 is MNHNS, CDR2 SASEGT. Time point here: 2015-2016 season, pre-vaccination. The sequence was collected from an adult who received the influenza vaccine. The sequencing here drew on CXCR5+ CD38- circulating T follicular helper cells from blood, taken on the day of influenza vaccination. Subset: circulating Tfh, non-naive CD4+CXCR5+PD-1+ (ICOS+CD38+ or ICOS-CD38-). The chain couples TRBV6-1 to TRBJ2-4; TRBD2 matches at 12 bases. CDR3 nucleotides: TGTGCCAGCAGTGAACTAGCGGGAGGGCCAGACATTCAGTACTTC. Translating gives CASSELAGGPDIQYF.